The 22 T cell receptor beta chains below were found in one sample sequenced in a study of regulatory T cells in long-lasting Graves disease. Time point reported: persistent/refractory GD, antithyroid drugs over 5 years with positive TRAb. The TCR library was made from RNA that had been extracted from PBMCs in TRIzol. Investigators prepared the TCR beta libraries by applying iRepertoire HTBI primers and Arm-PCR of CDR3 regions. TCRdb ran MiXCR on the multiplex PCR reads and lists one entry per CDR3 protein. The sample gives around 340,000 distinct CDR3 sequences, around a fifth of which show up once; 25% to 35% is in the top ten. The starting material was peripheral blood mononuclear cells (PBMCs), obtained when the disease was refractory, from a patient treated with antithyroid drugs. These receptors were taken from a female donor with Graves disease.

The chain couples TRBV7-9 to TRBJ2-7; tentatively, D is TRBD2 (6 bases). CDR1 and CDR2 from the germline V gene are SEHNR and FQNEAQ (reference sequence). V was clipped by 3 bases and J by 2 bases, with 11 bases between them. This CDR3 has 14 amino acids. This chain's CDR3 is CASSLEGSPYEQYF. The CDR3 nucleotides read TGTGCCAGCAGCTTGGAGGGGAGTCCCTACGAGCAGTACTTC.

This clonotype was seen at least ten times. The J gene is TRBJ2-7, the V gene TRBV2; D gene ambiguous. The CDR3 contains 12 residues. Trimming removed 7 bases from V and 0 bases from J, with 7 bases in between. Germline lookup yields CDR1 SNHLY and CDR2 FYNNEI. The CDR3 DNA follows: TGTGCCAGCATTGGTCGCTCCTACGAGCAGTACTTC. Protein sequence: CASIGRSYEQYF.

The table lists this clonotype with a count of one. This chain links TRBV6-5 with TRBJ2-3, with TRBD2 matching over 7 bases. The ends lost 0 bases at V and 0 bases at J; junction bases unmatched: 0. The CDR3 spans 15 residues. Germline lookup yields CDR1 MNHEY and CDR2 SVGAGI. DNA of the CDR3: TGTGCCAGCAGTTACTCCGGGGGGAGCACAGATACGCAGTATTTT. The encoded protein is CASSYSGGSTDTQYF.

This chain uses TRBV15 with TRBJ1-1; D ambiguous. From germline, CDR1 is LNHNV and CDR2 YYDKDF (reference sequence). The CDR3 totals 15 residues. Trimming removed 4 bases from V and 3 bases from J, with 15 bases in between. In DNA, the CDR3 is TGTGCCACCAGCACAGTGGACTGGGGTGACACTGAAGCTTTCTTT. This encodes CATSTVDWGDTEAFF.

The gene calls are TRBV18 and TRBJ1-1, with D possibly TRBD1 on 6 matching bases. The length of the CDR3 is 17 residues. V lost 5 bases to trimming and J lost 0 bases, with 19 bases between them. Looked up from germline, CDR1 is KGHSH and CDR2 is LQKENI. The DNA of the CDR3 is TGTGCCAGCTCAAAAACCGGGACATCGCCCTTGAACACTGAAGCTTTCTTT. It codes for CASSKTGTSPLNTEAFF. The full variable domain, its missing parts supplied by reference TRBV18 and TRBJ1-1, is NAGVMQNPRHLVRRRGQEARLRCSPMKGHSHVYWYRQLPEEGLKFMVYLQKENIIDESGMPKERFSAEFPKEGPSILRIQQVVRGDSAAYFCASSKTGTSPLNTEAFFGQGTRLTVV.

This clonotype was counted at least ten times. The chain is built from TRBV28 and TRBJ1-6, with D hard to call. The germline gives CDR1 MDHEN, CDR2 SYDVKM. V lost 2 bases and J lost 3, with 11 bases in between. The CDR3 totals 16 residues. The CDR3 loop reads CASSLAASLYNSPLHF. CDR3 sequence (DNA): TGTGCCAGCAGTTTAGCGGCCAGCCTCTATAATTCACCCCTCCACTTT.

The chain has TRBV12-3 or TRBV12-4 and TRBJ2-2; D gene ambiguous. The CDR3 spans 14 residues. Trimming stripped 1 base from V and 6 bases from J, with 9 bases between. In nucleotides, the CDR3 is TGTGCCAGCAGTTTAGGGGCTTGGGCCGGGGAGCTGTTTTTT. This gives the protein CASSLGAWAGELFF.

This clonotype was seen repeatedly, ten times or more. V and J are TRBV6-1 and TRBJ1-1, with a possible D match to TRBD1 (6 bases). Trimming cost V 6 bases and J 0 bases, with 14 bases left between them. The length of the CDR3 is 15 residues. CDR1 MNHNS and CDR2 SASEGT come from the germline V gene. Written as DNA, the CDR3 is TGTGCCAGCAGGCTCACACAGGGCTTGAACACTGAAGCTTTCTTT. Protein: CASRLTQGLNTEAFF.

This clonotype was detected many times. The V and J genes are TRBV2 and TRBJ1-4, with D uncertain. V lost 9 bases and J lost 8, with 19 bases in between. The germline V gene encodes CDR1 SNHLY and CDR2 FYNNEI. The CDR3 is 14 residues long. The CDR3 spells CASVSGVGNEKLFF. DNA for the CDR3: TGTGCCAGTGTCTCGGGAGTCGGTAACGAAAAACTGTTTTTT.

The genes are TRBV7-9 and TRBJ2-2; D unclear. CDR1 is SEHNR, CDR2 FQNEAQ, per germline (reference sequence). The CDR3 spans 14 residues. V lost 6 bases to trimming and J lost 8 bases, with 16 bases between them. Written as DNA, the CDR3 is TGTGCCAGCAGTTGGACCGATCACCCTGGGGAGCTGTTTTTT. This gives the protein CASSWTDHPGELFF.

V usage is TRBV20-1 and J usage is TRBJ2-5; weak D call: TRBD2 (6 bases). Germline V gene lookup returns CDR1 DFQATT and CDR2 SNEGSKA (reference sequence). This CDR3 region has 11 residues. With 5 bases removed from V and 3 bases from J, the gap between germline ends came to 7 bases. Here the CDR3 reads CSAGEEETQYF. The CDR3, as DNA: TGCAGTGCTGGGGAGGAAGAGACCCAGTACTTC.

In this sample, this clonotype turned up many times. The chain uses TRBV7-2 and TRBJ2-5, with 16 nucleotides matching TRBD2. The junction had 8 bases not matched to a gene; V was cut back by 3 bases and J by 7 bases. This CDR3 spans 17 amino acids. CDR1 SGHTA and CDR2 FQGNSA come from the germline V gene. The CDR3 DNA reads TGTGCCAGCAGCTTCTCGGGACTAGCGGGGGGGCCGGTGACCCAGTACTTC. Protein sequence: CASSFSGLAGGPVTQYF. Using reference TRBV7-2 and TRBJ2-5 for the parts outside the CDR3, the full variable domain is GAGVSQSPSNKVTEKGKDVELRCDPISGHTALYWYRQSLGQGLEFLIYFQGNSAPDKSGLPSDRFSAERTGGSVSTLTIQRTQQEDSAVYLCASSFSGLAGGPVTQYFGPGTRLLVL.

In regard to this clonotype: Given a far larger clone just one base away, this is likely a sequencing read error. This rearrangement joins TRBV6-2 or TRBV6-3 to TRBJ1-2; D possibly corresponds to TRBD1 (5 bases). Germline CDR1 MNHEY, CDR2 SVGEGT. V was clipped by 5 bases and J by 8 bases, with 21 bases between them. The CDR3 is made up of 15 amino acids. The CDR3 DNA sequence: TGTGCCAGCAGTGAAGTGCTAGAGGCGTGGGGGGGCTACACCTTC. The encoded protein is CASSEVLEAWGGYTF.

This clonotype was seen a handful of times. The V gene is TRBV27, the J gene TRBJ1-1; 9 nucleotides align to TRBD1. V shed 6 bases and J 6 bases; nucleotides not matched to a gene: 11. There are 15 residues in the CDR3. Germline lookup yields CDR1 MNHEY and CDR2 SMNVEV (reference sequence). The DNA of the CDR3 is TGTGCCAGCAGCTTCAACAGGGGGCAGTTCTCTGAAGCTTTCTTT. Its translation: CASSFNRGQFSEAFF.

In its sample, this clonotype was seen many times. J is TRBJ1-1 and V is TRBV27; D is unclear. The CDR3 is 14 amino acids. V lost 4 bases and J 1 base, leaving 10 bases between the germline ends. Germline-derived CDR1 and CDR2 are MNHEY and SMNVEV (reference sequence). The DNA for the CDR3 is TGTGCCAGCAGTTCGTACCGGGAGAACACTGAAGCTTTCTTT. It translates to CASSSYRENTEAFF.

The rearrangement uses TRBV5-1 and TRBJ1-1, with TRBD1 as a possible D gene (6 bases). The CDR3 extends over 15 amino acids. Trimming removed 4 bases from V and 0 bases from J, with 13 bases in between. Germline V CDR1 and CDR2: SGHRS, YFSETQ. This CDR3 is CASSPDRPVNTEAFF. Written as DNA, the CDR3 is TGCGCCAGCAGCCCCGACAGGCCAGTGAACACTGAAGCTTTCTTT.

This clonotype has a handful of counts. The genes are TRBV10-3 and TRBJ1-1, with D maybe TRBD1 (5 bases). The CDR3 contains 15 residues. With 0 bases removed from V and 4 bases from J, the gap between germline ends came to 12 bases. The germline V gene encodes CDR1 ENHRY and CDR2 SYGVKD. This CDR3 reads CAISESNMGGTEAFF. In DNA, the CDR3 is TGTGCCATCAGTGAGTCTAACATGGGGGGCACTGAAGCTTTCTTT.

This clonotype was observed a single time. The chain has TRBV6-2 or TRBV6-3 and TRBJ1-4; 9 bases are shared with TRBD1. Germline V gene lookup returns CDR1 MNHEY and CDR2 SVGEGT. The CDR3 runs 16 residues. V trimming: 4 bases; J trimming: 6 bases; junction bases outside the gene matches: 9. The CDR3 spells CASSFLGQGSYEKLFF. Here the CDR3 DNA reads TGTGCCAGCAGTTTCCTGGGACAGGGCAGTTATGAAAAACTGTTTTTT.

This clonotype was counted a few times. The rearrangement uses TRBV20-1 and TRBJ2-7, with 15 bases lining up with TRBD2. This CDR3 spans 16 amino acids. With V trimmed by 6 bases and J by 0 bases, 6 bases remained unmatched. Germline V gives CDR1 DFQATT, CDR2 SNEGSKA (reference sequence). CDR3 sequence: CSASGTSGRSSYEQYF. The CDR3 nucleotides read TGCAGTGCCTCCGGGACTAGCGGGAGGAGCTCCTACGAGCAGTACTTC.

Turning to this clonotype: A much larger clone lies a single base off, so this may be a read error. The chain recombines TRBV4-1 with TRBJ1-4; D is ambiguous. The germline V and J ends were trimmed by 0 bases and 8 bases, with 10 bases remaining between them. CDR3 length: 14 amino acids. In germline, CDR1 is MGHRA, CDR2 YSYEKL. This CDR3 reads CASSQERREEKLFF. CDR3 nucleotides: TGCGCCAGCAGCCAAGAGCGTAGGGAAGAAAAACTGTTTTTT.

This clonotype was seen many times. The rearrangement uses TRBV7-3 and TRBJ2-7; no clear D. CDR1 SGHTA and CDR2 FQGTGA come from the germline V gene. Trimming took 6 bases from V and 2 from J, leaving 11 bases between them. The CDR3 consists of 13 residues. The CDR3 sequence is CASSVDPAYEQYF. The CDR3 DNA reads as TGTGCCAGCAGTGTGGACCCAGCCTACGAGCAGTACTTC.

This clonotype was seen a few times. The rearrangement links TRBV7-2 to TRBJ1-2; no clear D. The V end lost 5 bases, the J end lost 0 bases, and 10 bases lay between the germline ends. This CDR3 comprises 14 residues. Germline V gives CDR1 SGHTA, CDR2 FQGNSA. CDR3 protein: CASSLSSPNYGYTF. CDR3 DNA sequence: TGTGCCAGCAGCCTCTCGAGCCCTAACTATGGCTACACCTTC.